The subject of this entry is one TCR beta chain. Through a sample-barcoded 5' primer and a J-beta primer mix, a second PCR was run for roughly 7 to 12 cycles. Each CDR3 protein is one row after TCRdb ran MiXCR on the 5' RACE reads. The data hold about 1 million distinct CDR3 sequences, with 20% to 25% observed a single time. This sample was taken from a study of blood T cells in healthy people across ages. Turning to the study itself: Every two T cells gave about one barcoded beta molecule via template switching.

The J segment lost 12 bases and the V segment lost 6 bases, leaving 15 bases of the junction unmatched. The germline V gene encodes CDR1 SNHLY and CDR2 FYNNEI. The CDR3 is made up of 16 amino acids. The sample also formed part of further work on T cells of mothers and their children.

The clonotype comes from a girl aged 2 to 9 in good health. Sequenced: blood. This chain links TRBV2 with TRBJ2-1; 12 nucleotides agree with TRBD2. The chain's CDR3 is CASREALAGGPLGQFF. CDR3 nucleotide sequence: TGTGCCAGCAGGGAGGCACTAGCGGGAGGCCCCCTCGGGCAGTTCTTC. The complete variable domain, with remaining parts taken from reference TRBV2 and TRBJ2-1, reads EPEVTQTPSHQVTQMGQEVILRCVPISNHLYFYWYRQILGQKVEFLVSFYNNEISEKSEIFDDQFSVERPDGSNFTLKIRSTKLEDSAMYFCASREALAGGPLGQFFGPGTRLTVL.